The TCR beta chain described here comes from a study of OX40 agonist ivuxolimab in advanced cancers. About the research overall: Prior anti-PD-1, anti-PD-L1 or anti-CTLA-4 therapy did not bar entry, and about 40% had some.

This clone has a handful of counts. What it binds is unknown. Assay: immunoSEQ multiplex PCR; the TCRdb copy retains only in-frame clones and omits some. This sample carries about 51,000 clones, around 77% of them seen once, and the ten largest clones take around 2%. The CDR3 spans 13 residues. From germline, CDR1 is SGHTA and CDR2 FQGNSA. V shed 5 bases and J shed 6 bases, with 11 bases lying between them. Overall study findings and caveats: The study found among the lowest clonal expansion in partial responders at 0.1-3.0 mg/kg. Dosing at 0.1 to 3.0 mg/kg was accompanied by clonal expansion of CD4+ and CD8+ blood T cells by week 6.

If patients had autoimmune disease history or systemic immunosuppression, they were excluded. The TCR sequence derives from an adult with an advanced solid tumor such as melanoma, head and neck, liver or kidney cancer. The chain joins TRBV7-2 to TRBJ1-5; tentatively, D is TRBD1 (5 bases). Sequencing was performed on CD4+ or CD8+ T cells sorted from blood, taken in a trial of the OX40 agonist ivuxolimab. DNA for the CDR3: TGTGCCAGCAGCCAACAGGCTGGTCAGCCCCAGCATTTT. It codes for CASSQQAGQPQHF.